This T cell receptor (beta chain) derives from a study of cytomegalovirus exposure and HLA in healthy donors. As for the study in general: Inside one of the first data releases sat about 85 million unique TCRs taken from HLA-typed donors. Findings of the study overall: Analyses of presence and absence presupposed an approximately uniform sequencing depth across donors. Within an earlier analysis, most TCR beta V segments proved productive either about 87% or about 30% of the time.

Researchers ran the PCR with 60 Vbeta and 13 Jbeta primers. Profiled with immunoSEQ multiplex PCR; TCRdb holds only in-frame clones, not every one. This table holds roughly 100,000 clones, about three quarters found once. Concerning this clone: The antigen remains unidentified.

The CDR3 is made up of 14 amino acids. Germline loops: CDR1 SGHTA, CDR2 FQGNSA. Trimming took 5 bases from V and 3 from J, leaving 14 bases between them. The sequencing input was PBMCs. This TCR was sampled from a man between 25 and 39 years old in good health and CMV-seropositive. The chain couples TRBV7-2 to TRBJ2-7; D possibly corresponds to TRBD2 (5 bases). In DNA form, the CDR3 reads TGTGCCAGCAGCGACTATGGGCCCAACTACGAGCAGTACTTC. Amino acid sequence: CASSDYGPNYEQYF.